A selection of T cell receptor beta chains follows, all from one sample in a study of cytomegalovirus exposure and HLA in healthy donors. Sequenced by immunoSEQ multiplex PCR; TCRdb stores in-frame clones only, minus some. In all, the sample yields some 75,000 clones. The sample taken for sequencing was PBMCs. The receptors here all came from a boy aged 10-17 years in good health and CMV-seronegative. CDR3s leave out the opening cysteine and the closing phenylalanine or tryptophan.

V: TRBV5-1
J: TRBJ2-1
CDR3: ASSLVSGMDSGNEQF

V: TRBV29-1
J: TRBJ2-7
CDR3: SVTGQGVYEQY

V: TRBV6-5
J: TRBJ2-7
CDR3: ASNIAGARTYEQY

V: TRBV7-2
J: TRBJ2-1
CDR3: ASSLTGGYSYNEQF

V: TRBV20-1
J: TRBJ1-1
CDR3: SASRRTEAF

V: TRBV13
J: TRBJ2-7
CDR3: ASSKGQWEPYEQY

V: TRBV6-1
J: TRBJ2-7
CDR3: ASMPGTDYYEQY

V: TRBV4-1
J: TRBJ2-7
CDR3: ASSQDYPGSAYEQY

V: TRBV5-6
J: TRBJ1-5
CDR3: ASSPGQRNQPQH

V: TRBV6-5
J: TRBJ1-1
CDR3: ASSYSRDSGTEAF